Below are 24 T cell receptor beta chains sequenced from a single sample in a study of T cell clonality in common variable immunodeficiency. The data were produced by immunoSEQ multiplex PCR, yet TCRdb's version contains in-frame clones alone and is incomplete. The sample holds approximately 51,000 clones, and no clone turns up only once. The sample taken for sequencing was peripheral blood mononuclear cells. The receptors shown here come from a person aged 18 to 75 in good health.

This clone has a handful of counts. From the germline J gene comes the end of the CDR3, since the read stops 3 residues before it. The chain employs TRBV6-1 and TRBJ1-5; D is perhaps TRBD1 (6 bases). V was clipped by 1 base and J by 2 bases, with 6 bases between them. The CDR3 is made up of 14 amino acids. CDR1 is MNHNS and CDR2 is SASEGT in the germline V gene. The CDR3 sequence is CASSEGQGNQPQHF. The CDR3 bases that were read are TGTGCCAGCAGTGAAGGACAGGGCAATCAGCCC.

The table lists this clone with many counts. The CDR3 extends 3 residues past the end of the read, so its final part is completed from the germline J gene. This chain connects TRBV24-1 to TRBJ2-2; no reliable D call. Trimming left V 2 bases short and J 2 bases short, with 5 bases between. CDR3 size: 14 residues. CDR1 and CDR2 (germline): KGHDR, SFDVKD. The CDR3 protein is CATSDSGNTGELFF. CDR3 DNA, as far as it was read: TGTGCCACCAGTGATTCGGGTAACACCGGGGAG.

Remarks on this clone: The read gets to within 3 residues of the CDR3 end, and the germline J gene fills in the rest. This chain uses TRBV19 with TRBJ1-2; 7 positions match TRBD1. Germline lookup yields CDR1 LNHDA and CDR2 SQIVND (reference sequence). Trimming took 6 bases from V and 6 from J; bases not matched to a gene: 16. This CDR3 has 16 residues. Incomplete CDR3 DNA: TGTGCCAGTAGAGATATTCTCACAGGGGAGGCGGATGGC. It is translated as CASRDILTGEADG. The whole CDR3 region reads CASRDILTGEADGYTF. The complete variable domain, with remaining parts taken from reference TRBV19 and TRBJ1-2, reads DGGITQSPKYLFRKEGQNVTLSCEQNLNHDAMYWYRQDPGQGLRLIYYSQIVNDFQKGDIAEGYSVSREKKESFPLTVTSAQKNPTAFYLCASRDILTGEADGYTFGSGTRLTVV.

A word on this clone: From the germline J gene comes the end of the CDR3, since the read stops 3 residues before it. The chain employs TRBV5-4 and TRBJ2-5, with 10 bases that match TRBD2. Losses at the gene ends were 1 base for V and 1 base for J; bases not matched to a gene: 4. CDR1 and CDR2 from the germline V gene are SGHNT and YYREEE (reference sequence). The CDR3 loop spans 16 amino acids. The CDR3 DNA, read in part, is TGTGCCAGCAGCTTGAGAAGCGGGGGGGGCCAAGAGACC. This encodes CASSLRSGGGQET. The full CDR3 protein reads CASSLRSGGGQETQYF. Full variable domain (outside the CDR3, taken from reference TRBV5-4 and TRBJ2-5): ETGVTQSPTHLIKTRGQQVTLRCSSQSGHNTVSWYQQALGQGPQFIFQYYREEENGRGNFPPRFSGLQFPNYSSELNVNALELDDSALYLCASSLRSGGGQETQYFGPGTRLLVL.

A few counts support this clone. The sequence runs out 3 residues before the end of the CDR3; the remainder is reconstructed from the germline J gene. V gene TRBV5-1 combines with J gene TRBJ2-5, with a possible D match to TRBD2 (5 bases). The CDR3 is made up of 12 amino acids. Per the germline V gene, CDR1 is SGHRS and CDR2 is YFSETQ. Trimming shortened V by 4 bases and J by 2 bases, and 6 bases separated the two germline ends. CDR3 amino acids: CASSAGQETQYF. The part of the CDR3 DNA that was read is TGCGCCAGCAGCGCGGGTCAAGAGACC.

This clone was detected many times. The read ends 3 residues shy of where the CDR3 ends; the end is completed using the germline J gene. This chain links TRBV11-2 with TRBJ2-3; unclear D gene. Germline V lookup: CDR1 SGHAT, CDR2 FQNNGV. The CDR3 runs to 15 residues. Trimming stripped 5 bases from V and 2 bases from J, with 14 bases between. The covered CDR3 bases are TGTGCCAGCAGCATCCCCGTCGTAGACACAGATACG. This encodes CASSIPVVDTDT. The full CDR3 protein reads CASSIPVVDTDTQYF.

In regard to this clone: The CDR3 end falls 3 residues outside the read, so it is completed with the germline J gene. The rearrangement links TRBV2 to TRBJ1-2; no reliable D call. The CDR3 totals 16 residues. The germline CDR1 and CDR2 sequences are SNHLY and FYNNEI. CDR3: CASRVRLAVSYNDYTF. The covered CDR3 bases are TGTGCCAGCAGGGTCAGACTAGCGGTATCCTACAATGAC.

This clone was recorded at least ten times. The sequenced fragment ends 3 residues before the CDR3 boundary, so the rest is inferred from the germline J gene. This chain links TRBV20-1 with TRBJ2-7; TRBD2 aligns across 7 bases. This CDR3 is 15 amino acids long. Per the germline V gene, CDR1 is DFQATT and CDR2 is SNEGSKA (reference sequence). V dropped 5 bases and J dropped 0; count of bases not matched to a gene: 10. CDR3 amino acids: CSARFLGGSSYEQYF. The sequenced part of the CDR3 DNA is TGCAGTGCTCGGTTTTTGGGGGGGAGCTCCTACGAG.

For this clone: The CDR3 end is not reached by the read, which stops 3 residues before it; the germline J gene fills it in. The chain joins TRBV7-9 to TRBJ1-3; 7 bases map to TRBD1. Trimming at V came to 5 bases and at J to 1 base, leaving 5 bases not matched to a gene. CDR3 length: 15 amino acids. CDR1 SEHNR and CDR2 FQNEAQ come from the germline V gene (reference sequence). CDR3 in amino acids: CASSSDRASGNTIYF. CDR3 DNA, as far as it was read: TGTGCCAGCAGCAGTGACAGGGCGTCTGGAAACACC.

Many counts were recorded for this clone. The CDR3 end is not reached by the read, which stops 3 residues before it; the germline J gene fills it in. The chain couples TRBV6-1 to TRBJ1-2; tentative D call: TRBD1 (5 bases). The CDR3 spans 12 residues. Germline CDR1 MNHNS, CDR2 SASEGT. CDR3 residues: CASSGQLEGYTF. The CDR3 bases that were read are TGTGCCAGCAGTGGACAGCTAGAGGGC.

This clone came up many times. The sequenced CDR3 bases are TGTGCCATCAGCGACAGTAATCAGCCC. It yields the protein CAISDSNQP. The CDR3, in full, reads CAISDSNQPQHF. The chain couples TRBV10-3 to TRBJ1-5, with D possibly being TRBD1 (5 bases). The read gets to within 3 residues of the CDR3 end, and the germline J gene fills in the rest. The CDR3 loop spans 12 amino acids. Deletions cut 6 bases from V and 4 bases from J, with 7 bases between. Germline CDR1 ENHRY, CDR2 SYGVKD.

This clone has at least ten counts. The read ends 3 residues early relative to the CDR3; the germline J gene fills the gap. The genes are TRBV20-1 and TRBJ2-1; TRBD2 matches 9 bases. The CDR3 has 13 amino acids. The V and J ends lost 6 bases and 9 bases, in that order; junction bases with no gene match: 9. CDR1 DFQATT and CDR2 SNEGSKA come from the germline V gene (reference sequence). The CDR3 reads CSAPLRGGSEQFF. The part of the CDR3 DNA that was read is TGCAGTGCCCCCCTGCGGGGGGGCAGTGAG.

With regard to this clone: The sequenced fragment ends 3 residues before the CDR3 boundary, so the rest is inferred from the germline J gene. J is TRBJ1-1 and V is TRBV6-2 or TRBV6-3, with D hard to call. This CDR3 comprises 15 residues. CDR1 is MNHEY, CDR2 SVGEGT, per germline. CDR3 in amino acids: CASSYSDSGQETAFF. CDR3 DNA, as far as it was read: TGTGCCAGCAGTTACTCGGACTCTGGGCAAGAGACA.

This clone was seen more than once but under ten times. The covered CDR3 bases are TGTGCCAGCAGCCTGCCCGGGACAGGGGGCTATGGC. Its translation is CASSLPGTGGYG. The full CDR3 is CASSLPGTGGYGYTF. The chain uses TRBV11-2 and TRBJ1-2; 11 nucleotides align to TRBD1. The read is 3 residues too short to cover the CDR3 end, so that end is filled in from the germline J gene. The CDR3 is made up of 15 amino acids. V lost 5 bases and J lost 4; bases outside the gene matches: 6. Germline V gene data show CDR1 as SGHAT and CDR2 as FQNNGV.

There are many counts of this clone. With the read ending 3 residues before the CDR3 end, the germline J gene is used to fill in that end. This chain connects TRBV11-2 to TRBJ2-5; D is possibly TRBD1 (5 bases). The germline V gene has CDR1 SGHAT and CDR2 FQNNGV. The CDR3 loop spans 14 amino acids. Trimming removed 3 bases from V and 4 bases from J, with 12 bases in between. The CDR3 sequence is CASSFRPQGETQYF. The DNA read from the CDR3 is TGTGCCAGCAGCTTCCGACCCCAGGGAGAGACC.

About this clone itself: The read is 3 residues too short to cover the CDR3 end, so that end is filled in from the germline J gene. The rearrangement uses TRBV19 and TRBJ2-4; the match to TRBD1 covers 10 bases. Germline V CDR1 and CDR2: LNHDA, SQIVND (reference sequence). The CDR3 has 13 amino acids. CDR3 bases read: TGTGCCAGTAGTGCGGACAGGGGGTATGGT. It translates to CASSADRGYG. The whole CDR3 reads CASSADRGYGQYF. Supplemented by reference TRBV19 and TRBJ2-4, the full variable domain reads DGGITQSPKYLFRKEGQNVTLSCEQNLNHDAMYWYRQDPGQGLRLIYYSQIVNDFQKGDIAEGYSVSREKKESFPLTVTSAQKNPTAFYLCASSADRGYGQYFGAGTRLSVL.

This clone appeared many times. The sequence runs out 3 residues before the end of the CDR3; the remainder is reconstructed from the germline J gene. The chain is built from TRBV18 and TRBJ1-6, with D maybe TRBD1 (6 bases). The length of the CDR3 is 15 residues. Trimming took 6 bases from V and 8 from J, leaving 17 bases between them. The V gene's germline CDR1 is KGHSH and CDR2 LQKENI. CDR3 region: CASSLQGVEDSPLHF. Incomplete CDR3 DNA: TGTGCCAGCTCTCTACAGGGAGTAGAGGATTCACCC.

This clone appeared many times. Coverage ceases 3 residues before the CDR3 finishes, and the germline J gene fills in the end. The chain carries TRBV2 and TRBJ2-7; D perhaps matches TRBD1 (5 bases). Looked up from germline, CDR1 is SNHLY and CDR2 is FYNNEI. V was cut by 2 bases and J by 3 bases, with 11 bases left in between. The CDR3 runs 14 residues. The CDR3 loop reads CASSESGAFYEQYF. Partial CDR3 DNA: TGTGCCAGCAGTGAAAGTGGGGCCTTCTACGAG.

This clone was seen ten or more times. The read finishes 3 residues shy of the CDR3 end, and the germline J gene is used to complete it. The genes are TRBV30 and TRBJ2-5, with 9 bases identical to TRBD1. J lost 5 bases, V lost 5 bases, and 6 bases had no gene match. The germline V gene has CDR1 GTSNPN and CDR2 SVGIG (reference sequence). This CDR3 has 13 residues. The CDR3 sequence: CAWWDRADETQYF. The sequenced CDR3 bases are TGTGCCTGGTGGGACAGGGCCGACGAGACC.

This clone was seen repeatedly, ten times or more. The missing CDR3 end, 3 residues past where the read stops, is filled in from the germline J gene. Additional DNA sequences in this sample encode the identical CDR3. This chain uses TRBV30 with TRBJ1-2; a weak D match, TRBD1 (5 bases). Germline values: CDR1 GTSNPN, CDR2 SVGIG (reference sequence). This CDR3 has 13 amino acids. V was shortened by 0 bases and J by 5 bases, with 10 bases between the two germline ends. The CDR3 protein is CAWSVGGGYGYTF. CDR3 DNA (partial): TGTGCCTGGAGTGTCGGGGGGGGGTATGGC. Full variable domain (missing parts from reference TRBV30 and TRBJ1-2): SQTIHQWPATLVQPVGSPLSLECTVEGTSNPNLYWYRQAAGRGLQLLFYSVGIGQISSEVPQNLSASRPQDRQFILSSKKLLLSDSGFYLCAWSVGGGYGYTFGSGTRLTVV.

This clone showed up many times. The read halts 3 residues ahead of the CDR3 end, with the missing end drawn from the germline J gene. The rearrangement joins TRBV5-1 to TRBJ1-4; no clear D. The CDR3 runs 14 residues. In germline, CDR1 is SGHRS, CDR2 YFSETQ. V was trimmed by 0 bases and J by 9 bases, leaving 12 bases between them. The CDR3 DNA, read in part, is TGCGCCAGCAGCTTGGAAGCTTTCACCCAAAAA. Its protein product is CASSLEAFTQK. In full, the CDR3 reads CASSLEAFTQKLFF. The full variable domain, its missing parts supplied by reference TRBV5-1 and TRBJ1-4, is KAGVTQTPRYLIKTRGQQVTLSCSPISGHRSVSWYQQTPGQGLQFLFEYFSETQRNKGNFPGRFSGRQFSNSRSEMNVSTLELGDSALYLCASSLEAFTQKLFFGSGTQLSVL.

The table lists this clone with many counts. The read comes to an end 3 residues before the CDR3 does, leaving the germline J gene to fill in the end. V gene TRBV30 combines with J gene TRBJ2-3; weak D call: TRBD1 (6 bases). This CDR3 has 15 amino acids. CDR1 and CDR2 (germline): GTSNPN, SVGIG (reference sequence). V lost 3 bases, J lost 3 bases, and 16 bases lay in between. The part of the CDR3 DNA that was read is TGTGCCTGGAGAGCTCGACAGGTATGGACAGATACG. Translation gives CAWRARQVWTDT. The entire CDR3 is CAWRARQVWTDTQYF.

There are a few counts of this clone. The read halts 3 residues ahead of the CDR3 end, with the missing end drawn from the germline J gene. V usage is TRBV5-1 and J usage is TRBJ1-1, with 11 bases that match TRBD1. CDR3 length equals 14 residues. After removal of 7 bases from V and 4 bases from J, the junction contained 6 bases not matched to a gene. Germline V CDR1 and CDR2: SGHRS, YFSETQ. The CDR3 loop is CASGAGTGGTEAFF. The sequenced CDR3 bases are TGCGCCAGCGGTGCCGGGACAGGGGGCACTGAA.

This clone was seen ten or more times. The CDR3 end lies 3 residues beyond the end of the read and is filled in from the germline J gene. V is TRBV19 and J is TRBJ2-7; tentatively, D is TRBD1 (6 bases). The CDR3 contains 15 residues. Germline V gives CDR1 LNHDA, CDR2 SQIVND (reference sequence). The ends were cut back, 5 bases at V and 3 bases at J, with 17 bases in the middle. The CDR3 region is CASSPPNRVVYEQYF. Incomplete CDR3 DNA: TGTGCCAGTAGTCCCCCTAACAGGGTTGTCTACGAG.